This entry concerns a single T cell receptor beta chain. Antigen: not known. This record comes from a study of shared clonotypes between healthy human individuals. Overall study: The cohort had two women and a few men, ages 18 to 49.

Whole-study results and caveats: In the sorted subsets, rarefaction showed sequencing was incomplete despite large depth.

As originally analysed: ImmunoSEQ gave junction-only sequences without quality scores, so filtering differed. Libraries were prepared by immunoSEQ multiplex PCR; TCRdb keeps only in-frame clonotypes and omits some of them. For V, J and clone size, that table is used; D and trimming come from the DNA. Of around 2,000,000 clones listed, about 93% are singletons. Positively selected for CCR7, the CD45RO-negative cells used as naive CD8 cells excluded terminally differentiated effector memory CD45RA+ cells. Free of recent acute infections or vaccinations, the donors were healthy HIV-negative adults. The CDR3 has 14 amino acids. Germline lookup yields CDR1 SGHVS and CDR2 FQNEAQ. V lost 4 bases and J lost 0, with 9 bases in between.

V usage is TRBV7-8 and J usage is TRBJ2-5; possibly TRBD2 for D (5 bases). This TCR was recovered from a man aged 18 to 29 in good health. Some clones in this sample may be carry-over from other donors' samples. Sequenced input: naive CD8+ T cells from PBMCs. The CDR3: CASSSSSYQETQYF. The CDR3 DNA reads TGTGCCAGCAGCTCCTCTAGCTACCAAGAGACCCAGTACTTC.